This TCR beta chain comes out of a study of T cell changes during pregnancy in multiple sclerosis. The method was immunoSEQ multiplex PCR; TCRdb's version includes in-frame clones alone and lacks a portion of them. In the table there are 35,000 to 45,000 clones, 90% of which are singletons. This CDR3 comprises 15 residues. Trimming shortened V by 1 base and J by 1 base, and 8 bases separated the two germline ends. Germline loops: CDR1 MDHEN, CDR2 SYDVKM. The sequencing here drew on peripheral blood, taken in the third trimester of pregnancy. J is TRBJ1-5 and V is TRBV28, with unresolved D. The receptor's source is a female donor in good health, enrolled as a control in a pregnancy study. CDR3 in DNA: TGTGCCAGCAGTTTATCCCAGAAAAGCAATCAGCCCCAGCATTTT. As protein: CASSLSQKSNQPQHF.